This T cell receptor beta chain comes out of a study of blood T cell repertoires in COVID-19. Original processing notes: Cell counts per sample came from amplifying reference gene primers. Profiling relied on immunoSEQ multiplex PCR, and the TCRdb table lists in-frame clones only, not all of them. V, J and clone size derive from that table, while D and trimming were established from the DNA sequence. The sample shows 170,000 or so clones, roughly 87% of them seen only once. The CDR3 sequence is 15 residues long. The V and J ends lost 3 bases and 4 bases, in that order; junction bases with no gene match: 3. Germline V gives CDR1 KGHSH, CDR2 LQKENI.

The source is a woman aged 45-60 years who had recovered from COVID-19. This chain uses TRBV18 with TRBJ2-2, with 9 positions matching TRBD1. The sample was PBMCs or T cells enriched from blood (not recorded which). This CDR3 is CASSPTQGATGELFF. Here the CDR3 DNA reads TGTGCCAGCTCACCGACACAGGGGGCCACCGGGGAGCTGTTTTTT.